The clone carrying this TCR beta chain was seen more than once but under ten times. Antigen specificity is unknown. These data belong to a study of blood T cells in healthy people across ages. Primed by a sample-barcoded 5' primer and a J-beta primer mix, a second PCR proceeded for roughly 7 to 12 cycles. MiXCR, run by TCRdb on the 5' RACE reads, gives a single entry per CDR3 protein. The sample has 600,000 to 1,000,000 distinct CDR3 sequences; approximately 25% are singletons. CDR3 size: 17 residues. V lost 1 base and J 4 bases, leaving 17 bases between the germline ends. Germline V gives CDR1 LGHNA, CDR2 YSLEER. Study findings and constraints: Estimates of diversity drawn from one million T cells were considered underestimates.

This same sample was also part of a study on T cells of mothers and their children.

The sequence came from a boy aged 10-17 years in good health. The sequenced material came from blood. The rearrangement joins TRBV4-3 to TRBJ2-1; weak D call: TRBD2 (5 bases). CDR3 region: CASSQGHWTSGYNEQFF. The CDR3 bases are TGCGCCAGCAGCCAAGGACACTGGACCAGCGGTTACAATGAGCAGTTCTTC.